Shown below are 7 T cell receptor beta chains from a single sample sequenced in a study of cytomegalovirus exposure and HLA in healthy donors. The repertoire was sequenced with immunoSEQ multiplex PCR; TCRdb's copy has only in-frame clones and lacks some. The repertoire holds 100,000 to 150,000 clones, with approximately 94% as singletons. Specimen: PBMCs. Receptor source: a young woman in good health and CMV-seronegative.

This rearrangement joins TRBV30 to TRBJ1-1; D is unresolved. From germline, CDR1 is GTSNPN and CDR2 SVGIG (reference sequence). V was pared by 3 bases and J by 5 bases, with 10 bases between. This CDR3 has 12 residues. CDR3 sequence: CAWRNLRTEAFF. The CDR3 nucleotides are TGTGCCTGGAGGAATTTGAGGACTGAAGCTTTCTTT.

V and J are TRBV4-2 and TRBJ2-1; TRBD2 is a possible D gene (5 bases). Germline loops: CDR1 LGHNA, CDR2 YNFKEQ. V lost 0 bases to trimming and J lost 10 bases, with 13 bases between them. The CDR3 length is 14 residues. In nucleotides, the CDR3 is TGTGCCAGCAGCCAAGATGCCGGGATCGGCGAGCAGTTCTTC. This gives the protein CASSQDAGIGEQFF.

The chain carries TRBV10-2 and TRBJ1-1; the match to TRBD1 covers 7 bases. Germline trimming cut 8 bases from V and 1 base from J; bases unmatched to any gene: 7. The CDR3 totals 14 residues. Germline V gives CDR1 WSHSY, CDR2 SAAADI. The CDR3: CASGNRGENTEAFF. CDR3 DNA: TGCGCCAGCGGCAACAGGGGAGAGAACACTGAAGCTTTCTTT.

The chain carries TRBV6-5 and TRBJ2-7; possibly TRBD1 for D (5 bases). The CDR3 is 16 residues long. With 0 bases removed from V and 7 bases from J, the gap between germline ends came to 19 bases. Germline V gene data show CDR1 as MNHEY and CDR2 as SVGAGI. CDR3 sequence: CASSYSGPVSPEEQYF. CDR3 in DNA: TGTGCCAGCAGTTACTCGGGGCCAGTTTCTCCTGAGGAGCAGTACTTC.

This chain connects TRBV5-1 to TRBJ1-3; D ambiguous. Germline lookup yields CDR1 SGHRS and CDR2 YFSETQ. The CDR3 sequence is 14 residues long. Trimming took off 0 bases at V and 7 bases at J, with 11 bases between the two ends. CDR3 sequence reads: CASSLGVAGNTIYF. As DNA, the CDR3 is TGCGCCAGCAGCTTGGGGGTCGCGGGGAACACCATATATTTT.

V is TRBV6-1 and J is TRBJ2-3, with 7 bases aligning to TRBD2. The germline gives CDR1 MNHNS, CDR2 SASEGT. Losses at the gene ends were 4 bases for V and 6 bases for J; bases not matched to a gene: 16. The CDR3 consists of 17 residues. As DNA, the CDR3 is TGTGCCAGCAGTGGGGTGCTAGCGGCCGCTACGGTGGATACGCAGTATTTT. It codes for CASSGVLAAATVDTQYF.

This chain links TRBV10-3 with TRBJ1-2; 10 bases match TRBD1. The CDR3 totals 15 residues. The germline gives CDR1 ENHRY, CDR2 SYGVKD. Unmatched junction bases numbered 4, after V lost 2 bases and J lost 4 bases. The CDR3 here is CAISEGDRGGYGYTF. The CDR3 DNA reads as TGTGCCATCAGTGAGGGGGACAGGGGTGGCTATGGCTACACCTTC.